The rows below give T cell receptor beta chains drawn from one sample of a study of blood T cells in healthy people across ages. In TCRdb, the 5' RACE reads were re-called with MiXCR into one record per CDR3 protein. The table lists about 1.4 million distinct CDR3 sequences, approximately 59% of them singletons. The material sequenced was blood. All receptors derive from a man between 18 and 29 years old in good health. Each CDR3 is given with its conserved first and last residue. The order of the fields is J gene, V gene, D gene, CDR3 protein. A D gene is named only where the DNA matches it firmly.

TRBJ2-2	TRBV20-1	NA	CSANLWGRRNTGELFF
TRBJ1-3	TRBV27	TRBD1	CASSWGQGPGNTIYF
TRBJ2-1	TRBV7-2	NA	CASLKDSSYNEQFF
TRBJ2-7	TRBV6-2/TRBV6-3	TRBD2	CASSSSGRTPNYEQYF
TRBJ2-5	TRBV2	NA	CASSEFQGQETQYF
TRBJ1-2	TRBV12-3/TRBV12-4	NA	CASSTGPTLGYTF
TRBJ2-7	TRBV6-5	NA	CASGEDSPTSKYF
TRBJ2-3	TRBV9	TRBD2	CASIPAAGGSTDTQYF
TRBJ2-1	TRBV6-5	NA	CASGQNEQFF
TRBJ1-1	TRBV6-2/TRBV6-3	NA	CASNSYTGPGNTEAFF